Below are 5 T cell receptor beta chains sequenced from a single sample in a study of cytomegalovirus exposure and HLA in healthy donors. It was with 60 Vbeta and 13 Jbeta primers that the PCR ran. Sequenced by immunoSEQ multiplex PCR; TCRdb stores in-frame clones only, minus some. The table lists around 91,000 clones, around 80% of them singletons. The source material was PBMCs. These receptor sequences come from a male donor in good health and CMV-seropositive.

The rearrangement joins TRBV7-8 to TRBJ2-7, with 8 bases that match TRBD1. Germline CDR1 SGHVS, CDR2 FQNEAQ. The trim removed 5 bases at V and 2 bases at J, leaving 11 bases unmatched. The CDR3 has 16 residues. The CDR3 sequence is CASSLYPTGGPYEQYF. CDR3 coding DNA: TGTGCCAGCAGCCTATACCCTACAGGGGGTCCCTACGAGCAGTACTTC. Variable domain in full (rest from reference TRBV7-8 and TRBJ2-7): GAGVSQSPRYKVAKRGQDVALRCDPISGHVSLFWYQQALGQGPEFLTYFQNEAQLDKSGLPSDRFFAERPEGSVSTLKIQRTQQEDSAVYLCASSLYPTGGPYEQYFGPGTRLTVT.

This sequence joins TRBV9 and TRBJ2-3, with D tentatively TRBD1 (6 bases). Germline V gives CDR1 SGDLS, CDR2 YYNGEE. V was pared by 2 bases and J by 3 bases, with 7 bases between. The CDR3 consists of 13 residues. In DNA, the CDR3 is TGTGCCAGCAGCGTGCAGGGGACAGATACGCAGTATTTT. This gives the protein CASSVQGTDTQYF.

J is TRBJ2-2 and V is TRBV2; 7 nucleotides agree with TRBD1. The CDR3 length is 14 residues. Trimming at V came to 6 bases and at J to 2 bases, leaving 3 bases not matched to a gene. Germline V gene data show CDR1 as SNHLY and CDR2 as FYNNEI. This chain's CDR3 is CASRGDRNTGELFF. DNA of the CDR3: TGTGCCAGCAGGGGGGACAGAAACACCGGGGAGCTGTTTTTT.

The rearrangement links TRBV5-1 to TRBJ2-3; D may be TRBD1 (6 bases). V shed 0 bases and J shed 4 bases, with 15 bases lying between them. In germline, CDR1 is SGHRS, CDR2 YFSETQ. This CDR3 spans 16 amino acids. The CDR3 is CASSLAAGARADTQYF. The CDR3, as DNA: TGCGCCAGCAGCTTGGCCGCAGGGGCTCGGGCAGATACGCAGTATTTT.

The chain joins TRBV28 to TRBJ1-2; 7 positions match TRBD1. The J segment lost 0 bases and the V segment lost 3 bases, leaving 1 base of the junction unmatched. Germline loops: CDR1 MDHEN, CDR2 SYDVKM. This CDR3 region has 14 residues. DNA for the CDR3: TGTGCCAGCAGTTTTGGACAGGCTAACTATGGCTACACCTTC. Translated: CASSFGQANYGYTF.